This T cell receptor beta chain was identified during a study of shared clonotypes between healthy human individuals. General observations from the study: Investigators collected only blood, and repertoires in tissues likely differ.

Germline CDR1 MDHEN, CDR2 SYDVKM. The CDR3 loop spans 15 amino acids. V shed 5 bases and J shed 2 bases, with 16 bases lying between them. Repertoires were generated with immunoSEQ multiplex PCR, while TCRdb's copy carries only in-frame clones and drops some. The sample lists around 700,000 clones; 74% were seen once. Concerning this clone itself: Its antigen remains unidentified.

The source is a woman aged 25 to 39 in good health. This chain connects TRBV28 to TRBJ2-7; tentative D call: TRBD2 (5 bases). The sequenced sample was memory CD4+ T cells sorted from blood. Subset here: CD45RA-negative fraction. The CDR3 sequence is CASSPAAGATYEQYF. DNA of the CDR3: TGTGCCAGCAGTCCCGCGGCGGGCGCTACCTACGAGCAGTACTTC.